A selection of T cell receptor beta chains follows, all from one sample in a study of T-cell memory formation after mild COVID-19. TCRdb used MiXCR to reprocess the 5' RACE reads, holding one entry per CDR3 protein. The repertoire consists of about 440,000 distinct CDR3 sequences, with roughly 20% occurring once and the leading ten covering 8.4%. The sample was PBMCs or a T cell subset sorted from them (not recorded which). Every receptor here comes from an adult woman who had mild COVID-19 (a few samples of this study predate the infection). Cell type and time point are not known. The CDR3 runs from the conserved cysteine through the conserved F or W. The order of the fields is V gene, D gene, J gene, clone size, CDR3 DNA, CDR3 protein. A D gene is named only where the DNA matches it firmly. Clone size, where shown, is once, few, many, or a class for clones that have expanded.

V gene: TRBV9; D gene: NA; J gene: TRBJ2-3; clone size: few; CDR3 DNA: TGTGCCAGCAGCGTAGAGAGAGGTACCGGGACCGAAGAAGATACGCAGTATTTT; CDR3 protein: CASSVERGTGTEEDTQYF
V gene: TRBV20-1; D gene: NA; J gene: TRBJ1-6; clone size: NA; CDR3 DNA: TGCAGTGCTAGGGGAGCTGGGGCTGAAGGTTCACCCCTCCACTTT; CDR3 protein: CSARGAGAEGSPLHF
V gene: TRBV18; D gene: NA; J gene: TRBJ1-1; clone size: NA; CDR3 DNA: TGTGCCAGCCTAAAAACCCTAACCACTGAAGCTTTCTTT; CDR3 protein: CASLKTLTTEAFF
V gene: TRBV20-1; D gene: NA; J gene: TRBJ1-2; clone size: NA; CDR3 DNA: TGCAGTGCTAGTCCCACCGGCGAAGGAGTAGGCTACACCTTC; CDR3 protein: CSASPTGEGVGYTF
V gene: TRBV10-3; D gene: TRBD2; J gene: TRBJ2-7; clone size: few; CDR3 DNA: TGTGCCATCAGTGGAAATAGCGGGAACTCGGTTTACGAGCAGTACTTC; CDR3 protein: CAISGNSGNSVYEQYF
V gene: TRBV5-1; D gene: TRBD2; J gene: TRBJ2-7; clone size: NA; CDR3 DNA: TGCGCCAGCAGCTTGGAGAGCGGGAGGCCCTACGAGCAGTACTTC; CDR3 protein: CASSLESGRPYEQYF
V gene: TRBV5-1; D gene: TRBD1; J gene: TRBJ1-6; clone size: few; CDR3 DNA: TGCGCCAGCAGGGAAGGGACAGGGAATTCACCCCTCCACTTT; CDR3 protein: CASREGTGNSPLHF
V gene: TRBV4-3; D gene: TRBD2; J gene: TRBJ2-7; clone size: few; CDR3 DNA: TGCGCCAGCAGCCAGCAAACTAGCGGTGCCGGGGGCGAGCAGTACTTC; CDR3 protein: CASSQQTSGAGGEQYF
V gene: TRBV12-3/TRBV12-4; D gene: NA; J gene: TRBJ2-1; clone size: many; CDR3 DNA: TGTGCCAGCAGTTTTAAGGGGCAGGATGAGCAGTTCTTC; CDR3 protein: CASSFKGQDEQFF
V gene: TRBV2; D gene: NA; J gene: TRBJ1-2; clone size: few; CDR3 DNA: TGTGCCAGCAGTGACCCTAGGGGCTTCCATGGCTACACCTTC; CDR3 protein: CASSDPRGFHGYTF
V gene: TRBV4-1; D gene: NA; J gene: TRBJ2-7; clone size: few; CDR3 DNA: TGCGCCAGCAGCCAAGAGGGGGGAGCCAATTACGAGCAGTACTTC; CDR3 protein: CASSQEGGANYEQYF
V gene: TRBV9; D gene: NA; J gene: TRBJ2-7; clone size: many; CDR3 DNA: TGTGCCAGCAGCGGGGGGTCCTACGAGCAGTACTTC; CDR3 protein: CASSGGSYEQYF
V gene: TRBV5-1; D gene: TRBD1; J gene: TRBJ2-6; clone size: NA; CDR3 DNA: TGCGCCAGCAGCTTGGGGGACAGGTTAGCTGGGGCCAACGTCCTGACTTTC; CDR3 protein: CASSLGDRLAGANVLTF
V gene: TRBV7-9; D gene: TRBD2; J gene: TRBJ2-3; clone size: NA; CDR3 DNA: TGTGCCAGCAGCTTAGCGGGGACTAGCGGGACTCGTGATACGCAGTATTTT; CDR3 protein: CASSLAGTSGTRDTQYF
V gene: TRBV4-1; D gene: NA; J gene: TRBJ2-3; clone size: few; CDR3 DNA: TGCGCCAGCAGCCACCCTAGAACAGATACGCAGTATTTT; CDR3 protein: CASSHPRTDTQYF
V gene: TRBV5-1; D gene: TRBD2; J gene: TRBJ2-7; clone size: NA; CDR3 DNA: TGCGCCAGCAGATTTAGCGGGAGGGGTGACGAGCAGTACTTC; CDR3 protein: CASRFSGRGDEQYF
V gene: TRBV2; D gene: NA; J gene: TRBJ2-3; clone size: few; CDR3 DNA: TGTGCCAGCAGTACGAGGGGGTCCGCAGATACGCAGTATTTT; CDR3 protein: CASSTRGSADTQYF
V gene: TRBV7-8; D gene: TRBD1; J gene: TRBJ1-5; clone size: once; CDR3 DNA: TGTGCCAGCAGCTTGACAGGGGCGGAGCAGCCCCAGCATTTT; CDR3 protein: CASSLTGAEQPQHF
V gene: TRBV5-1; D gene: TRBD2; J gene: TRBJ2-7; clone size: NA; CDR3 DNA: TGCGCCAGCAGCACCTGGACTAGCGGCCGCTACGAGCAGTACTTC; CDR3 protein: CASSTWTSGRYEQYF
V gene: TRBV13; D gene: TRBD1; J gene: TRBJ1-6; clone size: NA; CDR3 DNA: TGTGCCAGCAGCTTAGAGGGGGCTGTGGGCCTCCACTTT; CDR3 protein: CASSLEGAVGLHF
V gene: TRBV12-3/TRBV12-4; D gene: TRBD2; J gene: TRBJ2-1; clone size: NA; CDR3 DNA: TGTGCCAGCAGTGAGAGCGGGGGGGCAGGGAATGAGCAGTTCTTC; CDR3 protein: CASSESGGAGNEQFF
V gene: TRBV20-1; D gene: NA; J gene: TRBJ2-3; clone size: NA; CDR3 DNA: TGCAGTGCTAGCGGGAGTCGGACAGATACGCAGTATTTT; CDR3 protein: CSASGSRTDTQYF
V gene: TRBV12-3/TRBV12-4; D gene: NA; J gene: TRBJ2-1; clone size: NA; CDR3 DNA: TGTGCCAGCAGTCACAGTCGGGGGCGGATCAATGAGCAGTTCTTC; CDR3 protein: CASSHSRGRINEQFF
V gene: TRBV5-5; D gene: NA; J gene: TRBJ1-5; clone size: few; CDR3 DNA: TGTGCCAGCAGCTTGGCCATACTCAATCAGCCCCAGCATTTT; CDR3 protein: CASSLAILNQPQHF